This entry lists 4 T cell receptor beta chains sequenced from one sample in a study of blood T cell repertoires in COVID-19. Method: immunoSEQ multiplex PCR; TCRdb's copy keeps in-frame clones and lacks some. The sample has 150,000 or so clones; roughly 76% are singletons. The sequenced material came from peripheral blood. Receptors were obtained from a human donor with acute or convalescent COVID-19. The donor label of this sample is uncertain.

V is TRBV4-1 and J is TRBJ1-1; D gene uncertain. The V gene lost 0 bases and the J gene lost 7 bases, with 12 bases spanning the gap. The CDR3 consists of 14 residues. Germline CDR1 MGHRA, CDR2 YSYEKL. The CDR3 sequence: CASSQEAGTLEAFF. CDR3 bases: TGCGCCAGCAGCCAAGAGGCGGGAACTCTTGAAGCTTTCTTT.

This clone has a single count. CDR3 amino acids: CASSRVTGAGELFF. DNA for the CDR3: TGTGCCAGCAGCCGAGTTACAGGGGCGGGGGAGCTGTTTTTT. V is TRBV2 and J is TRBJ2-2; the match to TRBD1 covers 7 bases. The trim removed 6 bases at V and 8 bases at J, leaving 9 bases unmatched. The CDR3 length is 14 residues. Germline V lookup: CDR1 SNHLY, CDR2 FYNNEI.

This sequence joins TRBV6-6 and TRBJ2-7; D not certain. Germline V gene data show CDR1 as MNHNY and CDR2 as SVGAGI (reference sequence). V lost 5 bases to trimming and J lost 7 bases, with 15 bases between them. The length of the CDR3 is 13 residues. The CDR3 coding sequence is TGTGCCAGCAGTCCGTCCCTGGTCGGGGAGCAGTACGTC. Residues: CASSPSLVGEQYV.

V gene TRBV29-1 combines with J gene TRBJ1-2; TRBD1 matches at 9 bases. This CDR3 has 13 amino acids. With 4 bases clipped from V and 6 bases from J, the junction kept 6 bases outside the gene matches. The V gene's germline CDR1 is SQVTM and CDR2 ANQGSEA. CDR3 nucleotides: TGCAGCGTTGTGGGACAGGGAGGAGATGGCTACACCTTC. Translated, it gives CSVVGQGGDGYTF.